This T cell receptor (beta chain) is drawn from a study of blood T cell repertoires in COVID-19. TCRdb's copy holds only in-frame clones and misses some; the assay was immunoSEQ multiplex PCR. The sample holds 45,000 to 65,000 clones, roughly 87% seen once. V lost 2 bases to trimming and J lost 6 bases; unmatched junction nucleotides: 15. The CDR3 has 17 residues. The germline V gene encodes CDR1 SNHLY and CDR2 FYNNEI. The source material was peripheral blood. The chain links TRBV2 to TRBJ1-1; TRBD1 matches 7 bases. The source of this sequence is a human donor with acute or convalescent COVID-19. The donor label of this sample is uncertain. Written as DNA, the CDR3 is TGTGCCAGCAGTGAAAGGACAGGAAGGAGGCTTCCCCCTGAAGCTTTCTTT. Translated, it gives CASSERTGRRLPPEAFF. Filled out from reference TRBV2 and TRBJ1-1, the complete variable domain reads EPEVTQTPSHQVTQMGQEVILRCVPISNHLYFYWYRQILGQKVEFLVSFYNNEISEKSEIFDDQFSVERPDGSNFTLKIRSTKLEDSAMYFCASSERTGRRLPPEAFFGQGTRLTVV.